Listed here is a single T cell receptor (beta chain). Assay: immunoSEQ multiplex PCR; the TCRdb copy retains only in-frame clones and omits some. Seen here are tens of thousands of clones, approximately 91% observed once, and the top ten hold roughly 5.3%. CDR3 size: 13 residues. Trimming shortened V by 6 bases and J by 7 bases, and 15 bases separated the two germline ends. Germline CDR1 MDHEN, CDR2 SYDVKM. This record comes from a study of PD-1 blockade in classical Hodgkin lymphoma. The time point here: newly diagnosed, previously untreated cHL patient sample. The authors compared against newly diagnosed, untreated classical Hodgkin lymphoma PBMCs.

The chain combines TRBV28 with TRBJ1-2; tentatively, D is TRBD1 (6 bases). Sequencing was carried out using peripheral blood mononuclear cells (PBMCs). This TCR came from a human donor with classical Hodgkin lymphoma. This chain's CDR3 is CASRDQGTPGYTF. In DNA, the CDR3 is TGTGCCAGCAGGGATCAGGGGACCCCTGGCTACACCTTC.